The 25 T cell receptor beta chains below were found in one sample sequenced in a study of PD-1 blockade in mismatch repair-deficient tumors (TCRdb year 2017). Libraries were made using the immunoSEQ multiplex PCR assay. The source is immuneACCESS, and TCRdb retained only in-frame sequences with V and J called. Part of the clones is not carried over; for the studies checked, unresolved V genes explain less than half of this, and the remainder is unexplained. The sample table holds roughly 50,000 clones, of which roughly 80% were seen once. Clones ranked in the top ten supply about 8.3% of the sample. The sample here was peripheral blood, taken roughly 20 weeks after starting pembrolizumab. The receptors derive from an adult with mismatch repair-deficient cancer.

The rearrangement uses TRBV6-1 and TRBJ1-1, with D unresolved. The V gene's germline CDR1 is MNHNS and CDR2 SASEGT. This CDR3 is 14 amino acids long. V dropped 0 bases and J dropped 3 bases, with 8 bases sitting between them. CDR3 residues: CASSEAARDTEAFF. CDR3 DNA: TGTGCCAGCAGTGAAGCAGCGAGAGACACTGAAGCTTTCTTT.

The rearrangement uses TRBV7-2 and TRBJ2-1, with D possibly matching TRBD2 (6 bases). The germline CDR1 and CDR2 sequences are SGHTA and FQGNSA. The CDR3 contains 13 residues. V was pared by 1 base and J by 10 bases, with 11 bases between. The CDR3 loop is CASSLDGRSEQFF. The CDR3 region has the DNA TGTGCCAGCAGCTTAGACGGGAGATCCGAGCAGTTCTTC. The full variable domain, with the rest looked up from reference TRBV7-2 and TRBJ2-1, is GAGVSQSPSNKVTEKGKDVELRCDPISGHTALYWYRQSLGQGLEFLIYFQGNSAPDKSGLPSDRFSAERTGGSVSTLTIQRTQQEDSAVYLCASSLDGRSEQFFGPGTRLTVL.

The chain couples TRBV18 to TRBJ2-1; 16 bases match TRBD2. V lost 3 bases and J lost 15; bases outside the gene matches: 8. CDR3 size: 15 residues. Germline assignment: CDR1 KGHSH and CDR2 LQKENI. This chain's CDR3 is CASSPEGLAGGRGFF. CDR3 DNA sequence: TGTGCCAGCTCACCGGAGGGACTAGCGGGAGGGCGAGGGTTCTTC.

The chain has TRBV6-4 and TRBJ2-5, with 9 bases lining up with TRBD2. Germline V CDR1 and CDR2: MRHNA, SNTAGT. Trimming removed 6 bases from V and 4 bases from J; junction bases left unmatched: 12. The CDR3 sequence is 16 residues long. The DNA of the CDR3 is TGTGCCAGCAGCCCGGGAGTAGCGGGAGTGGTAGAGACCCAGTACTTC. This encodes CASSPGVAGVVETQYF.

The gene calls are TRBV2 and TRBJ1-5; 8 bases map to TRBD1. J was trimmed by 1 base and V by 6 bases; bases with no gene match: 2. Germline assignment: CDR1 SNHLY and CDR2 FYNNEI. This CDR3 contains 14 residues. CDR3 sequence: CASSRGQSNQPQHF. The CDR3 DNA reads as TGTGCCAGCAGCAGGGGGCAGAGCAATCAGCCCCAGCATTTT.

V and J are TRBV7-9 and TRBJ1-2, with 8 bases fitting TRBD1. Per germline, CDR1 SEHNR and CDR2 FQNEAQ (reference sequence). Trimming at V came to 1 base and at J to 3 bases, leaving 1 base not matched to a gene. CDR3 length: 14 amino acids. CDR3 amino acids: CASSLDRGYYGYTF. The CDR3 DNA sequence: TGTGCCAGCAGCTTAGACAGGGGGTACTATGGCTACACCTTC. Combining the CDR3 with reference TRBV7-9 and TRBJ1-2 gives the whole variable domain DTGVSQNPRHKITKRGQNVTFRCDPISEHNRLYWYRQTLGQGPEFLTYFQNEAQLEKSRLLSDRFSAERPKGSFSTLEIQRTEQGDSAMYLCASSLDRGYYGYTFGSGTRLTVV.

CDR3 sequence (DNA): TGTGCCAGCAGCGATCGACGGTTAGCAGCTTGGAACTATGGCTACACCTTC. It specifies CASSDRRLAAWNYGYTF. The chain is built from TRBV5-6 and TRBJ1-2, with D uncertain. Germline assignment: CDR1 SGHDT and CDR2 YYEEEE. Trimming left V 4 bases short and J 2 bases short, with 21 bases between. The CDR3 is 17 residues long.

The chain recombines TRBV5-5 with TRBJ2-6; no clear D. This CDR3 contains 14 residues. Trimming removed 2 bases at V and 2 bases at J, with 5 bases between. The germline gives CDR1 SGHKS, CDR2 YYEKEE (reference sequence). The CDR3 nucleotides are TGTGCCAGCAGCTTAAGACCTGGGGCCAACGTCCTGACTTTC. It specifies CASSLRPGANVLTF.

The CDR3 spells CACTLWTGSYEQYF. DNA of the CDR3: TGTGCCTGTACTCTCTGGACAGGTTCCTACGAGCAGTACTTC. V and J are TRBV30 and TRBJ2-7; 7 nucleotides match TRBD1. This CDR3 comprises 14 residues. Trimming cost V 6 bases and J 1 base; bases outside gene matches: 9. Germline-derived CDR1 and CDR2 are GTSNPN and SVGIG (reference sequence).

The rearrangement uses TRBV4-1 and TRBJ2-2, with TRBD2 identical over 10 bases. From germline, CDR1 is MGHRA and CDR2 YSYEKL. The CDR3 is 15 residues long. V shed 4 bases, J shed 7 bases, and the junction held 6 bases outside the gene matches. In DNA, the CDR3 is TGCGCCAGCAGCCCCCTAGCGGGAGCGGTCGGGGAGCTGTTTTTT. This codes for CASSPLAGAVGELFF.

CDR3 protein: CASSHEVFGTDTQYF. CDR3 coding DNA: TGTGCCAGCAGCCATGAGGTGTTTGGCACAGATACGCAGTATTTT. The chain employs TRBV4-2 and TRBJ2-3; no definite D call. V lost 3 bases and J lost 1, with 11 bases in between. Germline values: CDR1 LGHNA, CDR2 YNFKEQ. The CDR3 sequence is 15 residues long.

This clone is labeled as medium-sized. V usage is TRBV27 and J usage is TRBJ1-1; D is perhaps TRBD1 (5 bases). The germline V gene encodes CDR1 MNHEY and CDR2 SMNVEV (reference sequence). Trimming stripped 3 bases from V and 4 bases from J, with 12 bases between. This CDR3 has 14 residues. The CDR3 sequence is CASSLSGLGTEAFF. The CDR3 nucleotides are TGTGCCAGCAGTTTGTCAGGGTTGGGCACTGAAGCTTTCTTT.

The genes are TRBV12-2 and TRBJ2-5; the listed D gene, TRBD2, was not tested against the DNA. TRBV12-2 is designated a pseudogene. CDR3 length: 13 amino acids. Here the CDR3 reads CASRGGGAETQYF. CDR3 nucleotide sequence: TGTGCAAGTCGGGGAGGGGGGGCAGAGACCCAGTACTTC.

This clone has more than one count but fewer than ten. The chain has TRBV25-1 and TRBJ1-2, with unresolved D. Per the germline V gene, CDR1 is MGHDK and CDR2 is SYGVNS. This CDR3 contains 13 residues. Trimming pared 5 bases from V and 1 base from J, leaving 8 bases between. This chain's CDR3 is CASSLGGNYGYTF. The CDR3 DNA reads as TGTGCCAGCAGTCTCGGCGGTAACTATGGCTACACCTTC.

CDR3 coding DNA: TGTGCCAGCAGGAGGGTGGGCGACTATGGCTACACCTTC. Translating gives CASRRVGDYGYTF. This chain links TRBV7-9 with TRBJ1-2, with D hard to call. Trimming took 6 bases from V and 3 from J, leaving 11 bases between them. The CDR3 loop spans 13 amino acids. Germline lookup yields CDR1 SEHNR and CDR2 FQNEAQ (reference sequence).

The chain uses TRBV6-5 and TRBJ1-5; TRBD1 matches 10 bases. The length of the CDR3 is 15 residues. Trimming cost V 2 bases and J 5 bases; bases outside gene matches: 3. Germline CDR1 MNHEY, CDR2 SVGAGI. In DNA form, the CDR3 reads TGTGCCAGCAGTTACGGGACAGGGGTAGATCAGCCCCAGCATTTT. Its translation: CASSYGTGVDQPQHF.

The chain recombines TRBV7-3 with TRBJ2-5, with unresolved D. CDR3 length: 13 amino acids. Trimming took off 5 bases at V and 4 bases at J, with 11 bases between the two ends. The germline gives CDR1 SGHTA, CDR2 FQGTGA. The CDR3 here is CASSPAPGETQYF. CDR3 in DNA: TGTGCCAGCAGCCCCGCCCCCGGAGAGACCCAGTACTTC.

The J gene is TRBJ1-1, the V gene TRBV19, with 7 bases identical to TRBD1. The CDR3 has 11 amino acids. The ends lost 6 bases at V and 8 bases at J; junction bases unmatched: 3. CDR1 and CDR2 (germline): LNHDA, SQIVND (reference sequence). The CDR3 bases are TGTGCCAGTAGACAGGGGTGGGAAGCTTTCTTT. Protein sequence: CASRQGWEAFF.

CDR3 in amino acids: CASSLLAGGNNEQFF. CDR3 in DNA: TGTGCCAGCAGCCTACTAGCGGGAGGTAACAATGAGCAGTTCTTC. V usage is TRBV7-8 and J usage is TRBJ2-1, with 12 bases fitting TRBD2. V lost 5 bases to trimming and J lost 5 bases; unmatched junction nucleotides: 4. Germline-derived CDR1 and CDR2 are SGHVS and FQNEAQ. The CDR3 runs to 15 residues.

The J gene is TRBJ1-2, the V gene TRBV7-2; D is unclear. The V and J ends lost 1 base and 7 bases respectively, with 19 bases between them. This CDR3 has 16 residues. Germline lookup yields CDR1 SGHTA and CDR2 FQGNSA. CDR3 amino acids: CASSLDRAGGESGYTF. DNA of the CDR3: TGTGCCAGCAGCTTAGACCGGGCAGGCGGGGAGAGTGGCTACACCTTC.

The chain uses TRBV5-4 and TRBJ2-5; 7 bases are a match to TRBD1. The CDR3 has 13 amino acids. The germline V gene encodes CDR1 SGHNT and CDR2 YYREEE (reference sequence). After removal of 4 bases from V and 5 bases from J, the junction contained 5 bases not matched to a gene. CDR3 loop: CASSPDRVETQYF. In nucleotides, the CDR3 is TGTGCCAGCAGCCCTGACAGGGTTGAGACCCAGTACTTC.

The rearrangement uses TRBV7-2 and TRBJ2-1, with TRBD2 matching over 8 bases. V dropped 0 bases and J dropped 4; count of bases not matched to a gene: 2. The CDR3 runs to 15 residues. Germline V lookup: CDR1 SGHTA, CDR2 FQGNSA. The CDR3 nucleotides read TGTGCCAGCAGCTTAGCGCGGGAGGTGTACAATGAGCAGTTCTTC. This sequence encodes CASSLAREVYNEQFF.

The chain carries TRBV2 and TRBJ2-3, with D possibly TRBD2 on 6 matching bases. The germline gives CDR1 SNHLY, CDR2 FYNNEI. This CDR3 region has 15 residues. The V end lost 1 base, the J end lost 2 bases, and 10 bases lay between the germline ends. CDR3 sequence reads: CASSEEQDYTDTQYF. For the CDR3, the DNA is TGTGCCAGCAGTGAAGAACAGGACTACACAGATACGCAGTATTTT.

The V and J genes are TRBV30 and TRBJ2-1; 7 bases are shared with TRBD2. The CDR3 length is 15 residues. Germline assignment: CDR1 GTSNPN and CDR2 SVGIG (reference sequence). The V and J ends lost 0 bases and 3 bases, in that order; junction bases with no gene match: 5. CDR3 sequence reads: CAWSVRGRVYNEQFF. CDR3 in DNA: TGTGCCTGGAGTGTACGGGGGAGGGTCTACAATGAGCAGTTCTTC.

This clone was seen a single time. The chain employs TRBV29-1 and TRBJ1-1, with a possible D match to TRBD1 (5 bases). V was clipped by 5 bases and J by 1 base, with 17 bases between them. This CDR3 is built from 15 residues. The germline V gene encodes CDR1 SQVTM and CDR2 ANQGSEA. The CDR3 region is CSVRRRDQGNTEAFF. In DNA, the CDR3 is TGCAGCGTTCGGCGTAGGGACCAGGGGAACACTGAAGCTTTCTTT.